Following are 3 T cell receptor beta chains from one sample sequenced in a study of shared clonotypes between healthy human individuals. Measured with immunoSEQ multiplex PCR; TCRdb has only the in-frame clones, and not every one. The table shows 2 million to 3 million clones, with roughly 93% occurring only once. What was sequenced was naive CD4+ T cells from PBMCs. The subset: CD45RA+ positively selected. These receptors came from a man younger than 35 in good health. Some clones in this sample may be carry-over from other donors' samples.

The chain links TRBV28 to TRBJ1-4, with D tentatively TRBD1 (5 bases). The germline gives CDR1 MDHEN, CDR2 SYDVKM. The CDR3 has 17 residues. Trimming removed 1 base from V and 8 bases from J, with 20 bases in between. CDR3 residues: CASSLSRARTSTEKLFF. Here the CDR3 DNA reads TGTGCCAGCAGTTTATCTCGAGCCCGGACATCTACCGAAAAACTGTTTTTT.

This rearrangement joins TRBV18 to TRBJ2-1, with 11 bases aligning to TRBD2. CDR3 length: 16 residues. The junction had 5 bases not matched to a gene; V was cut back by 5 bases and J by 2 bases. CDR1 KGHSH and CDR2 LQKENI come from the germline V gene. CDR3 nucleotides: TGTGCCAGCTCATCGAATAGCGGGAGGGCCTACAATGAGCAGTTCTTC. Amino acids: CASSSNSGRAYNEQFF. Combining the CDR3 with reference TRBV18 and TRBJ2-1 gives the whole variable domain NAGVMQNPRHLVRRRGQEARLRCSPMKGHSHVYWYRQLPEEGLKFMVYLQKENIIDESGMPKERFSAEFPKEGPSILRIQQVVRGDSAAYFCASSSNSGRAYNEQFFGPGTRLTVL.

This sequence joins TRBV9 and TRBJ2-1; unclear D gene. CDR1 and CDR2 (germline): SGDLS, YYNGEE. Trimming cost V 4 bases and J 2 bases, with 7 bases left between them. The CDR3 contains 13 residues. Here the CDR3 reads CASSRLPYNEQFF. In DNA form, the CDR3 reads TGTGCCAGCAGCCGGTTACCCTACAATGAGCAGTTCTTC.